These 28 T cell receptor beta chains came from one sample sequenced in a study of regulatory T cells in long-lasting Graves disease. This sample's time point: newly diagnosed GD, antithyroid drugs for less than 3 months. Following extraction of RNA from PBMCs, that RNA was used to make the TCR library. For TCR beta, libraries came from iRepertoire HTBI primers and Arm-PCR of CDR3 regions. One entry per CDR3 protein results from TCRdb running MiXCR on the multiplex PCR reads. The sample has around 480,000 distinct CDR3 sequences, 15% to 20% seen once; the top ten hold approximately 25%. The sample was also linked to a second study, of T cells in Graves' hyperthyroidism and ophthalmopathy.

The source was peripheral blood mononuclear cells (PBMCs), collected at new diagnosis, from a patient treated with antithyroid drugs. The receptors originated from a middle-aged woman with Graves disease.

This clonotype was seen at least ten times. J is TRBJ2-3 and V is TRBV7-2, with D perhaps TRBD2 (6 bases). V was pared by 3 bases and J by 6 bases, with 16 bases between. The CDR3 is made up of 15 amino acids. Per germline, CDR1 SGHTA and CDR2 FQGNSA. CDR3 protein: CASSFGAGKVDTQYF. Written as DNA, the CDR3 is TGTGCCAGCAGCTTTGGGGCGGGGAAGGTGGATACGCAGTATTTT.

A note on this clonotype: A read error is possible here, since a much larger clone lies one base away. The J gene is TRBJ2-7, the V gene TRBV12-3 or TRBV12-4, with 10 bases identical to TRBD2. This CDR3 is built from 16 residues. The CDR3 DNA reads TGTGCCAGCAGTTTAGAGATAGCGGGGGGATCCTACGAGCGGTACTTC. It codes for CASSLEIAGGSYERYF.

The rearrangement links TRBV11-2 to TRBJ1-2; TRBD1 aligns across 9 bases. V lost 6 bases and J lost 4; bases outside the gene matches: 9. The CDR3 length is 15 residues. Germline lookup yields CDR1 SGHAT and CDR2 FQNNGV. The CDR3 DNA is TGTGCCAGCAGAATCTACCAGGGACAGGGCTATGGCTACACCTTC. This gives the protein CASRIYQGQGYGYTF.

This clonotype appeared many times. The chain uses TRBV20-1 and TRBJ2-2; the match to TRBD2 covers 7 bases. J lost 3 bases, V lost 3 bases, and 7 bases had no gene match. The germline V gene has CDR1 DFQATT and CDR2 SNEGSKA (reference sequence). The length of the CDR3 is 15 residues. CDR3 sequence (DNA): TGCAGTGCTAGGGGAGCGGGGAGGGACACCGGGGAGCTGTTTTTT. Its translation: CSARGAGRDTGELFF.

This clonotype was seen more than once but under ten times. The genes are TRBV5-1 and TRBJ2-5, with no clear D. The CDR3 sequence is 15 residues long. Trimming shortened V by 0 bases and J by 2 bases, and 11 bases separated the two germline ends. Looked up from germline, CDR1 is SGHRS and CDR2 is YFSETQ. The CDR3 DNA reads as TGCGCCAGCAGCTTGGGGTGGAAAGAGCAAGAGACCCAGTACTTC. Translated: CASSLGWKEQETQYF.

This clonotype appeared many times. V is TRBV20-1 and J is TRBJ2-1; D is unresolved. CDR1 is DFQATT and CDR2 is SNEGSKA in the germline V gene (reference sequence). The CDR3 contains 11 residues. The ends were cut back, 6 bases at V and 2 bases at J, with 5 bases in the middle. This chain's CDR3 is CSARPYNEQFF. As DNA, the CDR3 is TGCAGTGCCAGGCCCTACAATGAGCAGTTCTTC.

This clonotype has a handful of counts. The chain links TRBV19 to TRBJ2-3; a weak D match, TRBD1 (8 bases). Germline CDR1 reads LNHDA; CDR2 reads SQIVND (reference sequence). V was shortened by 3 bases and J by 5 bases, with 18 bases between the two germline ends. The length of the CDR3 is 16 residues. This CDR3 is CASSMSGQGGKDTQYF. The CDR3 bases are TGTGCCAGTAGTATGTCAGGACAGGGAGGGAAAGATACGCAGTATTTT. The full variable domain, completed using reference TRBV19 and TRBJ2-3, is DGGITQSPKYLFRKEGQNVTLSCEQNLNHDAMYWYRQDPGQGLRLIYYSQIVNDFQKGDIAEGYSVSREKKESFPLTVTSAQKNPTAFYLCASSMSGQGGKDTQYFGPGTRLTVL.

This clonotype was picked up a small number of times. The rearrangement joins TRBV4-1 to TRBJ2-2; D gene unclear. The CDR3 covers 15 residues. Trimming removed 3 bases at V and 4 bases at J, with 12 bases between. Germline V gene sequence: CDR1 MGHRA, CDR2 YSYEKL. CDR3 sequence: CASSHSQDGTGELFF. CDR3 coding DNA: TGCGCCAGCAGCCATTCCCAGGACGGCACCGGGGAGCTGTTTTTT.

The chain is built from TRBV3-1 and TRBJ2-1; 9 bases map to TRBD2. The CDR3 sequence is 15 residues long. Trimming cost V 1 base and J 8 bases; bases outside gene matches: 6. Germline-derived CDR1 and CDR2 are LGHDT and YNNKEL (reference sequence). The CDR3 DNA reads TGTGCCAGCAGCCAAGGCGGGGGGGCCATATATGAGCAGTTCTTC. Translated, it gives CASSQGGGAIYEQFF.

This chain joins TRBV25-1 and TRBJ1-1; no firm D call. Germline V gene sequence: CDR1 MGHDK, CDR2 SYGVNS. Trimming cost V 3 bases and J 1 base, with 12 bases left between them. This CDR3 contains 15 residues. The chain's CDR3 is CASSDPWVRNTEAFF. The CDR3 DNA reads TGTGCCAGCAGTGACCCCTGGGTCCGGAACACTGAAGCTTTCTTT.

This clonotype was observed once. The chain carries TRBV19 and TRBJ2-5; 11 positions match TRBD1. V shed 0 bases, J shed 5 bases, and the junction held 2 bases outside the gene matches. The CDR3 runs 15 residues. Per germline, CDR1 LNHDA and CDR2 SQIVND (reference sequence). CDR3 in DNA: TGTGCCAGTAGTATAGACCGGGACAGGGGGGAGACCCAGTACTTC. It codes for CASSIDRDRGETQYF.

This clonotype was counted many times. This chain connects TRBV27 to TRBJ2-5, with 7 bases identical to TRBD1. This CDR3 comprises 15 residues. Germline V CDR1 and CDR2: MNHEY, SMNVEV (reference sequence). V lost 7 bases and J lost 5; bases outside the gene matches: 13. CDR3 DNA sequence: TGTGCCAGCAATAGGGGGCCCGGTAGGATGGAGACCCAGTACTTC. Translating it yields CASNRGPGRMETQYF.

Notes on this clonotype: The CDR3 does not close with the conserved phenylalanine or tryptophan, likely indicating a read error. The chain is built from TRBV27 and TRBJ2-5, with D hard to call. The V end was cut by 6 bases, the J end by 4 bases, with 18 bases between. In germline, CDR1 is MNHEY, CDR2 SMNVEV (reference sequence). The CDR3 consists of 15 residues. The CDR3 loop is CASSTNWLGPETQYS. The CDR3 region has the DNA TGTGCCAGCAGCACGAATTGGCTAGGCCCAGAGACCCAGTACTCC.

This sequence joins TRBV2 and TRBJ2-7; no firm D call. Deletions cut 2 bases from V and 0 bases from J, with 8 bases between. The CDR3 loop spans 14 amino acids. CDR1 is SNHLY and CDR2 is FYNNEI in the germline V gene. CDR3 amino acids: CASSENSYSYEQYF. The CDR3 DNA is TGTGCCAGCAGTGAAAACAGTTACTCCTACGAGCAGTACTTC.

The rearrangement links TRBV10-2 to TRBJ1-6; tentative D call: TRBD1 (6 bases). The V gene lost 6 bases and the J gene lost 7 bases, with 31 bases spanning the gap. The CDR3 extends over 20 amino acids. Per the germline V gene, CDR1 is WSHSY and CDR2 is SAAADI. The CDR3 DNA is TGCGCCAGCAGAGCGCAGCCGAGAGGACAGCAGTCTTACTTAAATTCACCCCTCCACTTT. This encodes CASRAQPRGQQSYLNSPLHF.

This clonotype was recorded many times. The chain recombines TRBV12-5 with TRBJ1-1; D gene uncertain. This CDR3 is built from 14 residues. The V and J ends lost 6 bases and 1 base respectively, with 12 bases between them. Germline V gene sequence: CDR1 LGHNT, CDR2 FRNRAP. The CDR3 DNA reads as TGTGCTAGTGGCAAGGACGGCCAGAACACTGAAGCTTTCTTT. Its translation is CASGKDGQNTEAFF.

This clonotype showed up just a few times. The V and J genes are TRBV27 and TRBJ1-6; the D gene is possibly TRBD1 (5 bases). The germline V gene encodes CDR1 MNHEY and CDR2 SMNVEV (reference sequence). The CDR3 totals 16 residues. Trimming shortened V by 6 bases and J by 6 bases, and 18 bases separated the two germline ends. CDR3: CASSPQGTVVNSPLHF. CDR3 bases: TGTGCCAGCAGCCCCCAGGGCACGGTCGTTAATTCACCCCTCCACTTT.

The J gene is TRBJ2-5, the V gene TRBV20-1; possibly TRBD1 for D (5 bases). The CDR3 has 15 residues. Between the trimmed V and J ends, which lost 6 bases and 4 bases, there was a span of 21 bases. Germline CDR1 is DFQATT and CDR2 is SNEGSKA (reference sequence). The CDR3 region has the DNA TGCAGTGCCCCTCAGACAGTTGTTTTCGGAGAGACCCAGTACTTC. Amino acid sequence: CSAPQTVVFGETQYF.

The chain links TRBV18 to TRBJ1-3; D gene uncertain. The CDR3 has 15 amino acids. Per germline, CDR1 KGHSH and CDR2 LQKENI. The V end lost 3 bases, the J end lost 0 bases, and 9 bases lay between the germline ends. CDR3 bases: TGTGCCAGCTCACCTGCTATAGTCTCTGGAAACACCATATATTTT. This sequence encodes CASSPAIVSGNTIYF.

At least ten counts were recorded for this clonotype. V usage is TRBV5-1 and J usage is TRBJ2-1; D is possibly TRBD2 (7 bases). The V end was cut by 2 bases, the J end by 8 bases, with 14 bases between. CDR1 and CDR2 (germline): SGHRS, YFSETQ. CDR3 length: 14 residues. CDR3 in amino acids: CASSFEGGGYEQFF. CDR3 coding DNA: TGCGCCAGCAGCTTCGAGGGGGGGGGATATGAGCAGTTCTTC. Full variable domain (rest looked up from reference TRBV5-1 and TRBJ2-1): KAGVTQTPRYLIKTRGQQVTLSCSPISGHRSVSWYQQTPGQGLQFLFEYFSETQRNKGNFPGRFSGRQFSNSRSEMNVSTLELGDSALYLCASSFEGGGYEQFFGPGTRLTVL.

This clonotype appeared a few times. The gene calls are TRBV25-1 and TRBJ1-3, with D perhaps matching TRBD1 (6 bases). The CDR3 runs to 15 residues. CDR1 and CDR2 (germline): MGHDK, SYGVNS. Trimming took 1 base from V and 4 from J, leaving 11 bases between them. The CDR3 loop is CASSESGARGNTIYF. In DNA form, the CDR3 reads TGTGCCAGCAGTGAATCAGGGGCGCGGGGAAACACCATATATTTT.

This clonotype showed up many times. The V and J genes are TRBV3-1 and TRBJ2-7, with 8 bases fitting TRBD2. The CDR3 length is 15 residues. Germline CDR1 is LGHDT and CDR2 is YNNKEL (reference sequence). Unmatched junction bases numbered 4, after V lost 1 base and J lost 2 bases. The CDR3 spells CASSQVPGGPYEQYF. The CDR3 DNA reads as TGTGCCAGCAGCCAAGTCCCGGGGGGGCCCTACGAGCAGTACTTC.

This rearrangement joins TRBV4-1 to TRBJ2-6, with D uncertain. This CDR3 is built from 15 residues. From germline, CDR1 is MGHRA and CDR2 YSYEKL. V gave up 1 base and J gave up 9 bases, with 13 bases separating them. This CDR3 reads CASSQGSQTLNVLTF. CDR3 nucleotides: TGCGCCAGCAGCCAAGGTTCACAGACTCTCAACGTCCTGACTTTC.

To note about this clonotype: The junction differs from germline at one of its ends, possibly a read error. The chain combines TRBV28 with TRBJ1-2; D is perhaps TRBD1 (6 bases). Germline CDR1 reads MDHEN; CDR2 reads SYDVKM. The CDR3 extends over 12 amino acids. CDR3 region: CASTSGGYDYTF. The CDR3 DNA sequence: TGTGCCAGCACCTCTGGGGGCTATGACTACACCTTC.

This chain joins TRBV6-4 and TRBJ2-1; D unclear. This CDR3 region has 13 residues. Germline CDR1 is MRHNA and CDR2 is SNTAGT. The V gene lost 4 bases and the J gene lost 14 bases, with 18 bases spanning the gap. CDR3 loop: CASSVSHSASKFF. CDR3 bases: TGTGCCAGCAGTGTGTCCCACTCCGCTTCTAAGTTCTTC.

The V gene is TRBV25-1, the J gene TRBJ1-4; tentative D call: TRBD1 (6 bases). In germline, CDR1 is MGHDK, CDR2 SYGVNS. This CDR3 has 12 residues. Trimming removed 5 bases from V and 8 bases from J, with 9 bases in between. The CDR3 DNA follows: TGTGCCAGCAGTAACACAGGGGAAAAACTGTTTTTT. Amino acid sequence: CASSNTGEKLFF.

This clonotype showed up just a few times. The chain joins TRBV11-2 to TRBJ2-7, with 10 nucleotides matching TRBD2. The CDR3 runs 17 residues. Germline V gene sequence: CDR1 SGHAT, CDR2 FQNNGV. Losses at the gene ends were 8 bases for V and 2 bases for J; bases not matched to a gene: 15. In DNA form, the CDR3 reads TGTGCCAGCTCTCCTGAGGCTAGCGGGGGTCCAACCTACGAGCAGTACTTC. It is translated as CASSPEASGGPTYEQYF. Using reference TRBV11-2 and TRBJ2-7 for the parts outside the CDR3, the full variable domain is EAGVAQSPRYKIIEKRQSVAFWCNPISGHATLYWYQQILGQGPKLLIQFQNNGVVDDSQLPKDRFSAERLKGVDSTLKIQPAKLEDSAVYLCASSPEASGGPTYEQYFGPGTRLTVT.

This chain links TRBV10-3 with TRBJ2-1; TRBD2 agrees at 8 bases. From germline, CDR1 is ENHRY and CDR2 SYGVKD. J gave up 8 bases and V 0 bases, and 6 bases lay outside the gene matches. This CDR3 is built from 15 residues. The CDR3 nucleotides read TGTGCCATCAGTGAGTCGAAGCGGGGGAGGGATGAGCAGTTCTTC. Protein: CAISESKRGRDEQFF.